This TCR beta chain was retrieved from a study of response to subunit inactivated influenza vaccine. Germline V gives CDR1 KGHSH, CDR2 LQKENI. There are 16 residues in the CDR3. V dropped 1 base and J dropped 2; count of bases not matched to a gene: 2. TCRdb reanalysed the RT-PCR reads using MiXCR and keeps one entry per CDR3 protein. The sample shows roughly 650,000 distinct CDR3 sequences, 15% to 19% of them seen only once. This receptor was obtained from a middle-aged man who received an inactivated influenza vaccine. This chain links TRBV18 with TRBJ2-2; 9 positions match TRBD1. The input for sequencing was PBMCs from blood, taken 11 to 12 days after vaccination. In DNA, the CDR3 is TGTGCCAGCTCACCACGACAGGGGGTAAACACCGGGGAGCTGTTTTTT. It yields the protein CASSPRQGVNTGELFF. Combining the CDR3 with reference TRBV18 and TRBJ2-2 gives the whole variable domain NAGVMQNPRHLVRRRGQEARLRCSPMKGHSHVYWYRQLPEEGLKFMVYLQKENIIDESGMPKERFSAEFPKEGPSILRIQQVVRGDSAAYFCASSPRQGVNTGELFFGEGSRLTVL.